The 9 T cell receptor beta chains reported below all come from one sample, sequenced in a study of shared clonotypes between healthy human individuals. TCRdb's table, derived via immunoSEQ multiplex PCR, lists solely in-frame clones and lacks some. The sample has roughly 2 million clones; 85% to 95% are singletons. Sequenced: naive CD4+ T cells sorted from blood. Subset: CD45RA+ positively selected. Receptors originate from a man younger than 30 in good health.

This chain joins TRBV5-1 and TRBJ1-2; D remains unclear. CDR3 length equals 14 residues. Looked up from germline, CDR1 is SGHRS and CDR2 is YFSETQ. The ends were cut back, 4 bases at V and 4 bases at J, with 14 bases in the middle. The CDR3 region is CASSRGTPSYGYTF. Here the CDR3 DNA reads TGCGCCAGCAGCCGTGGCACGCCTTCCTATGGCTACACCTTC. The entire variable domain, with the rest obtained from reference TRBV5-1 and TRBJ1-2, is as follows: KAGVTQTPRYLIKTRGQQVTLSCSPISGHRSVSWYQQTPGQGLQFLFEYFSETQRNKGNFPGRFSGRQFSNSRSEMNVSTLELGDSALYLCASSRGTPSYGYTFGSGTRLTVV.

The J gene is TRBJ2-7, the V gene TRBV5-1, with D perhaps matching TRBD1 (6 bases). Trimming left V 0 bases short and J 0 bases short, with 10 bases between. This CDR3 region has 15 residues. CDR1 SGHRS and CDR2 YFSETQ come from the germline V gene. The CDR3 loop reads CASSLVQGHSYEQYF. The CDR3 region has the DNA TGCGCCAGCAGCTTGGTACAGGGACACTCCTACGAGCAGTACTTC.

A single count supports this clone. This chain joins TRBV5-4 and TRBJ2-3; maybe TRBD2 (5 bases). V lost 0 bases to trimming and J lost 2 bases, with 10 bases between them. The CDR3 runs 15 residues. CDR1 SGHNT and CDR2 YYREEE come from the germline V gene (reference sequence). CDR3 protein: CASSLDTGSTDTQYF. DNA of the CDR3: TGTGCCAGCAGCTTGGACACGGGATCCACAGATACGCAGTATTTT. The variable domain in full, with the rest retrieved from reference TRBV5-4 and TRBJ2-3, is ETGVTQSPTHLIKTRGQQVTLRCSSQSGHNTVSWYQQALGQGPQFIFQYYREEENGRGNFPPRFSGLQFPNYSSELNVNALELDDSALYLCASSLDTGSTDTQYFGPGTRLTVL.

This chain's CDR3 is CAINLDGNNYGYTF. The CDR3 nucleotides are TGTGCCATCAACCTGGACGGGAATAACTATGGCTACACCTTC. This sequence joins TRBV10-3 and TRBJ1-2; D uncertain. V was clipped by 7 bases and J by 1 base, with 13 bases between them. This CDR3 contains 14 residues. The V gene's germline CDR1 is ENHRY and CDR2 SYGVKD.

The chain employs TRBV5-4 and TRBJ2-6; a weak D match, TRBD1 (6 bases). Trimming removed 0 bases from V and 1 base from J, with 11 bases in between. Germline CDR1 and CDR2: SGHNT and YYREEE (reference sequence). This CDR3 comprises 17 residues. Written as DNA, the CDR3 is TGTGCCAGCAGCTTGGGGGGGCGTTGGTCTGGGGCCAACGTCCTGACTTTC. This sequence encodes CASSLGGRWSGANVLTF.

V usage is TRBV10-3 and J usage is TRBJ1-1, with 7 bases fitting TRBD1. V dropped 6 bases and J dropped 8; count of bases not matched to a gene: 3. This CDR3 region has 11 residues. Germline CDR1 and CDR2: ENHRY and SYGVKD. DNA of the CDR3: TGTGCCATCAGAGAGGACAGGGAAGCTTTCTTT. Its translation is CAIREDREAFF.

About this clone itself: This sample also contains other DNA sequences that code for the same CDR3. The chain combines TRBV10-3 with TRBJ2-5; D is perhaps TRBD1 (5 bases). Germline values: CDR1 ENHRY, CDR2 SYGVKD. There are 13 residues in the CDR3. Trimming took off 7 bases at V and 4 bases at J, with 13 bases between the two ends. The CDR3 protein is CAITTGLGETQYF. The CDR3 bases are TGTGCCATCACTACAGGTTTGGGAGAGACCCAGTACTTC.

Of note for this clone: The sample carries other DNA sequences with the same CDR3. CDR3 in DNA: TGTGCCAGCAGCCCCAGGGGGTACTATGGCTACACCTTC. It encodes CASSPRGYYGYTF. The chain uses TRBV7-2 and TRBJ1-2; 7 nucleotides line up with TRBD1. Per germline, CDR1 SGHTA and CDR2 FQGNSA. Trimming cost V 5 bases and J 3 bases; bases outside gene matches: 3. This CDR3 has 13 amino acids.

The rearrangement uses TRBV7-6 and TRBJ1-6; the D gene is possibly TRBD1 (6 bases). Trimming stripped 2 bases from V and 8 bases from J, with 13 bases between. The germline CDR1 and CDR2 sequences are SGHVS and FNYEAQ. This CDR3 spans 15 amino acids. The CDR3 loop reads CASSLRGALDSPLHF. The CDR3 DNA reads as TGTGCCAGCAGCTTACGGGGGGCCCTTGATTCACCCCTCCACTTT. Supplemented by reference TRBV7-6 and TRBJ1-6, the full variable domain reads GAGVSQSPRYKVTKRGQDVALRCDPISGHVSLYWYRQALGQGPEFLTYFNYEAQQDKSGLPNDRFSAERPEGSISTLTIQRTEQRDSAMYRCASSLRGALDSPLHFGNGTRLTVT.